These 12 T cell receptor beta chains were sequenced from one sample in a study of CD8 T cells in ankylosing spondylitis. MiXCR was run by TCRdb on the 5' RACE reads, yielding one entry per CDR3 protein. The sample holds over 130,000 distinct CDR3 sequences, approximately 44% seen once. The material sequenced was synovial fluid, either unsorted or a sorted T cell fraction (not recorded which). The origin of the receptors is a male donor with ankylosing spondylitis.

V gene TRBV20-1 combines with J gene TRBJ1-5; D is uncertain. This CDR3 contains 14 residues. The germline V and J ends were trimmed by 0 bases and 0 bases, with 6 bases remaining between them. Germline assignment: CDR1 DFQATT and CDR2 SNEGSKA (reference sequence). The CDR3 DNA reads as TGCAGTGCTAGAGAGTCTTCTAGCAATCAGCCCCAGCATTTT. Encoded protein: CSARESSSNQPQHF.

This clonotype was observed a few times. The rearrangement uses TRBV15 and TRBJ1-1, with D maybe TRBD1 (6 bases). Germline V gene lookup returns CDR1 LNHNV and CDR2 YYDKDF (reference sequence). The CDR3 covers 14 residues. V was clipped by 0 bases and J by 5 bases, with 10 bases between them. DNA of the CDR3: TGTGCCACCAGCAGAGATCACAGGGATACTGAAGCTTTCTTT. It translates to CATSRDHRDTEAFF.

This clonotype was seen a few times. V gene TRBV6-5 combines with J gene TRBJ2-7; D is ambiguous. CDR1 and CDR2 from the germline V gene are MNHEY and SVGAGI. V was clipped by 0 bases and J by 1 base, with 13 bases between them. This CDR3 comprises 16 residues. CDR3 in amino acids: CASSYSRTWESYEQYF. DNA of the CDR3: TGTGCCAGCAGTTACTCGAGGACCTGGGAATCCTACGAGCAGTACTTC.

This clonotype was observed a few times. Here the CDR3 reads CASSPRQAYGYTF. Written as DNA, the CDR3 is TGTGCCAGCAGCCCAAGACAGGCCTATGGCTACACCTTC. The J gene is TRBJ1-2, the V gene TRBV11-2; TRBD1 might be the D (6 bases). The germline gives CDR1 SGHAT, CDR2 FQNNGV. The CDR3 has 13 amino acids. V lost 5 bases, J lost 4 bases, and 11 bases lay in between.

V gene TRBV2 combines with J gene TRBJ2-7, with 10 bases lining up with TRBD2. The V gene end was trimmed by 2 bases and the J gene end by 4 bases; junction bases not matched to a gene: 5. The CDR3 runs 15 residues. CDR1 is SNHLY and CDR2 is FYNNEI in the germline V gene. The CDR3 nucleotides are TGTGCCAGCAGTGAAACTAGCGGGATTATTTACGAGCAGTACTTC. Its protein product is CASSETSGIIYEQYF.

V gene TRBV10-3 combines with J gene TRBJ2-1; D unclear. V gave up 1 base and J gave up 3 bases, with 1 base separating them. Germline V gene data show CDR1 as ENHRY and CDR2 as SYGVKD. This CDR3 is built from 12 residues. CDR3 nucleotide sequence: TGTGCCATCAGTGAGTTCTACAATGAGCAGTTCTTC. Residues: CAISEFYNEQFF.

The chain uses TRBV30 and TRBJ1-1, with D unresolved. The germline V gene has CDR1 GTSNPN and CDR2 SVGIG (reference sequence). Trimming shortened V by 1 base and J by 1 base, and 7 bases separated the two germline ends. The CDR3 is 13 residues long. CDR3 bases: TGTGCCTGGAGTGGGCAGACGAACACTGAAGCTTTCTTT. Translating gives CAWSGQTNTEAFF.

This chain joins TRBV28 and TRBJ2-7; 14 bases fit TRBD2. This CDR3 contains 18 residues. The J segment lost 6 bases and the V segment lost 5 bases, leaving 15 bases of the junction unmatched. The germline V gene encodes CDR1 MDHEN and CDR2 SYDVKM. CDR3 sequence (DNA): TGTGCCAGCAGTGAGCCGGGACTAGCGGGAGTCGGGTCGTTCGAGCAGTACTTC. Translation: CASSEPGLAGVGSFEQYF.

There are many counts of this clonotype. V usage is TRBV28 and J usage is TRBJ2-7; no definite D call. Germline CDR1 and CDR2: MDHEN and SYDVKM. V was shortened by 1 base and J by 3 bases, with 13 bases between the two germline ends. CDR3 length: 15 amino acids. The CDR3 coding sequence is TGTGCCAGCAGTTTATATCAAGGATCTCACTACGAGCAGTACTTC. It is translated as CASSLYQGSHYEQYF.

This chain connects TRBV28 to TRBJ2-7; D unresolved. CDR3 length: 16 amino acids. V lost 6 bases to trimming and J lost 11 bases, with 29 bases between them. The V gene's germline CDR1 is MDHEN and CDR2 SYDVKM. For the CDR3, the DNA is TGTGCCAGCAGAAACATAGCCGGGTGGCGATCCGGTGTGGAGTACTTC. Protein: CASRNIAGWRSGVEYF.

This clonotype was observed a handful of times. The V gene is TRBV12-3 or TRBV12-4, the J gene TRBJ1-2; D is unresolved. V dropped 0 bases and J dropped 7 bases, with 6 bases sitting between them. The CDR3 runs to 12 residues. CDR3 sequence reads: CASSLARPGYTF. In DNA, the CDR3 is TGTGCCAGCAGTTTAGCCCGCCCTGGCTACACCTTC.

The CDR3 DNA sequence: TGCGCCAGCAGGGACAGGCGTTCTAGGACTGAAGCTTTCTTT. Amino acids: CASRDRRSRTEAFF. The V and J genes are TRBV5-1 and TRBJ1-1; 7 positions match TRBD1. With 5 bases clipped from V and 5 bases from J, the junction kept 9 bases outside the gene matches. Germline CDR1 and CDR2: SGHRS and YFSETQ. The CDR3 runs 14 residues.